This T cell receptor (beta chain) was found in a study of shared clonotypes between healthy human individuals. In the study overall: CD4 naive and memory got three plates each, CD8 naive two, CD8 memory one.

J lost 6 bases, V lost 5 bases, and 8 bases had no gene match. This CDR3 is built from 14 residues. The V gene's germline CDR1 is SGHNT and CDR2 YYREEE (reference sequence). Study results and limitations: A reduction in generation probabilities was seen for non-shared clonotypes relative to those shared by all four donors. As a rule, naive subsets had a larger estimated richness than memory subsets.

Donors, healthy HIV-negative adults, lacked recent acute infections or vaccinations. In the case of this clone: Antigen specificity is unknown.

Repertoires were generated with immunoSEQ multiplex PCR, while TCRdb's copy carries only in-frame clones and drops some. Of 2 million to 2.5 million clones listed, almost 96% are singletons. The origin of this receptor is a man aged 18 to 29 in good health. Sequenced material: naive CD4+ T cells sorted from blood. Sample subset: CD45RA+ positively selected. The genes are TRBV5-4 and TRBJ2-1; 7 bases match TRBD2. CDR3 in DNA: TGTGCCAGCAGTCCTCGGGGACTACTCAATGAGCAGTTCTTC. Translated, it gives CASSPRGLLNEQFF.